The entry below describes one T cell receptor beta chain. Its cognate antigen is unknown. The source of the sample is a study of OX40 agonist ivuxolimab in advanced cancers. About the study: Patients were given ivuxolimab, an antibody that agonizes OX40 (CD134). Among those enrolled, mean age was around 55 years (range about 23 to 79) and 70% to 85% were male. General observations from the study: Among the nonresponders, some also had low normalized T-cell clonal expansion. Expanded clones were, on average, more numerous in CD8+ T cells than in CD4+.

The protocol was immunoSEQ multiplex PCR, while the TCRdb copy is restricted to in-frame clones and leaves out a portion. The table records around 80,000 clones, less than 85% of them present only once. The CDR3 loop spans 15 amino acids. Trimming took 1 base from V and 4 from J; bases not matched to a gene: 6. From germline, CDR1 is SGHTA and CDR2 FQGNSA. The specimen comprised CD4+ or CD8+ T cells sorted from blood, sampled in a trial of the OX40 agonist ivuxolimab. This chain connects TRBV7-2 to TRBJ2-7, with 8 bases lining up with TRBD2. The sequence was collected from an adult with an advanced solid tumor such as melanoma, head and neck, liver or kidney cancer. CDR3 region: CASSLEPGLGYEQYF. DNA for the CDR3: TGTGCCAGCAGCTTAGAACCGGGACTAGGGTACGAGCAGTACTTC.